The 13 T cell receptor beta chains listed next were all sequenced from one sample in a study of blood T cell repertoires in COVID-19. This table comes from immunoSEQ multiplex PCR, and its TCRdb copy is limited to in-frame clones, with some not included. The table lists some 45,000 clones, roughly four fifths of them singletons. Input material: peripheral blood. The receptors originated from a man aged 55 to 69 with acute or convalescent COVID-19.

This clone was seen a handful of times. The chain links TRBV19 to TRBJ2-7, with 7 bases that match TRBD2. Germline V CDR1 and CDR2: LNHDA, SQIVND (reference sequence). The CDR3 runs 15 residues. After removal of 3 bases from V and 0 bases from J, the junction contained 5 bases not matched to a gene. The CDR3 DNA reads as TGTGCCAGTAGTATCAGGCGGGGGTCCTCCTACGAGCAGTACTTC. This sequence encodes CASSIRRGSSYEQYF.

This chain joins TRBV24-1 and TRBJ2-6; D is possibly TRBD1 (5 bases). V lost 6 bases and J lost 0, with 17 bases in between. CDR1 and CDR2 from the germline V gene are KGHDR and SFDVKD. The CDR3 covers 18 residues. The CDR3 protein is CATSPGHLIPSGANVLTF. CDR3 DNA sequence: TGTGCCACCAGTCCCGGACACCTTATTCCCTCTGGGGCCAACGTCCTGACTTTC.

The chain couples TRBV6-5 to TRBJ1-1; unclear D gene. Deletions cut 5 bases from V and 0 bases from J, with 10 bases between. The CDR3 covers 14 residues. Germline CDR1 reads MNHEY; CDR2 reads SVGAGI. The CDR3 sequence: CASSKDWMNTEAFF. The CDR3 DNA is TGTGCCAGCAGTAAGGACTGGATGAACACTGAAGCTTTCTTT.

The rearrangement joins TRBV24-1 to TRBJ2-6, with D unresolved. The CDR3 sequence is 15 residues long. The germline V gene encodes CDR1 KGHDR and CDR2 SFDVKD. V lost 3 bases to trimming and J lost 4 bases, with 9 bases between them. CDR3 sequence reads: CATSDPAAGANVLTF. Here the CDR3 DNA reads TGTGCCACCAGTGATCCGGCGGCGGGGGCCAACGTCCTGACTTTC.

The gene calls are TRBV14 and TRBJ2-3; 8 bases are shared with TRBD2. CDR3 length equals 15 residues. J was trimmed by 2 bases and V by 6 bases; bases with no gene match: 7. Germline V gene sequence: CDR1 SGHDN, CDR2 FVKESK. The CDR3 reads CASSFLAGITDTQYF. The CDR3, as DNA: TGTGCCAGCAGTTTCTTAGCGGGGATCACAGATACGCAGTATTTT.

This clone has just a few counts. This chain links TRBV27 with TRBJ2-7; TRBD1 aligns across 7 bases. The CDR3 is 13 residues long. Germline assignment: CDR1 MNHEY and CDR2 SMNVEV (reference sequence). V gave up 2 bases and J gave up 4 bases; unmatched junction bases: 2. CDR3 sequence: CASSLRTGYEQYF. In DNA form, the CDR3 reads TGTGCCAGCAGTTTACGGACAGGTTACGAGCAGTACTTC.

The CDR3 DNA sequence: TGCGCCAGCAGTCACGACCCAGGATTCAGTCAGCCCCAGCATTTT. Translating it yields CASSHDPGFSQPQHF. The chain links TRBV23-1 to TRBJ1-5, with D hard to call. TRBV23-1 is annotated as an ORF whose role is uncertain. This CDR3 comprises 15 residues. V was clipped by 3 bases and J by 6 bases, with 15 bases between them.

This clone was observed a handful of times. V usage is TRBV3-1 (or the pseudogene TRBV3-2) and J usage is TRBJ2-1; the D is unclear. V was shortened by 1 base and J by 8 bases, with 6 bases between the two germline ends. The CDR3 has 12 amino acids. The germline V gene has CDR1 LGHDT and CDR2 YNNKEL (reference sequence). CDR3 coding DNA: TGTGCCAGCAGCCAAGTCGTTTATGAGCAGTTCTTC. Protein: CASSQVVYEQFF.

The chain's CDR3 is CASSIYTDTQYF. For the CDR3, the DNA is TGTGCCAGCAGCATTTACACAGATACGCAGTATTTT. The V call is TRBV5-4, the J call TRBJ2-3; no clear D gene. The CDR3 covers 12 residues. Germline V gene data show CDR1 as SGHNT and CDR2 as YYREEE (reference sequence). Deletions cut 4 bases from V and 2 bases from J, with 5 bases between.

The CDR3, as DNA: TGTGCCAGCAGCTTAGGACTAGCGGGAGATACGCAGTATTTT. Protein sequence: CASSLGLAGDTQYF. This chain joins TRBV7-3 and TRBJ2-3, with 11 positions matching TRBD2. Germline CDR1 reads SGHTA; CDR2 reads FQGTGA. The V and J ends lost 2 bases and 5 bases, in that order; junction bases with no gene match: 0. The length of the CDR3 is 14 residues.

The chain recombines TRBV2 with TRBJ1-5, with 10 bases identical to TRBD1. Germline CDR1 and CDR2: SNHLY and FYNNEI. Trimming took 11 bases from V and 4 from J; bases not matched to a gene: 8. The CDR3 loop spans 14 amino acids. The CDR3 spells CASDGQGGNQPQHF. As DNA, the CDR3 is TGTGCCTCCGACGGACAGGGGGGTAATCAGCCCCAGCATTTT. The complete variable domain, with remaining parts taken from reference TRBV2 and TRBJ1-5, reads EPEVTQTPSHQVTQMGQEVILRCVPISNHLYFYWYRQILGQKVEFLVSFYNNEISEKSEIFDDQFSVERPDGSNFTLKIRSTKLEDSAMYFCASDGQGGNQPQHFGDGTRLSIL.

DNA of the CDR3: TGCAGCGTTGTAGCGGGGGGGCCCGGAGAGACCCAGTACTTC. It translates to CSVVAGGPGETQYF. V is TRBV29-1 and J is TRBJ2-5; 11 bases are a match to TRBD2. CDR3 length equals 14 residues. Germline-derived CDR1 and CDR2 are SQVTM and ANQGSEA. With V trimmed by 4 bases and J by 4 bases, 5 bases remained unmatched.

This rearrangement joins TRBV7-3 to TRBJ2-2; 12 bases map to TRBD2. J lost 6 bases, V lost 5 bases, and 7 bases had no gene match. Germline loops: CDR1 SGHTA, CDR2 FQGTGA. This CDR3 contains 16 residues. As DNA, the CDR3 is TGTGCCAGCAGCCAAAGGACTAGCGGGGATGCCGGGGAGCTGTTTTTT. Translation gives CASSQRTSGDAGELFF.